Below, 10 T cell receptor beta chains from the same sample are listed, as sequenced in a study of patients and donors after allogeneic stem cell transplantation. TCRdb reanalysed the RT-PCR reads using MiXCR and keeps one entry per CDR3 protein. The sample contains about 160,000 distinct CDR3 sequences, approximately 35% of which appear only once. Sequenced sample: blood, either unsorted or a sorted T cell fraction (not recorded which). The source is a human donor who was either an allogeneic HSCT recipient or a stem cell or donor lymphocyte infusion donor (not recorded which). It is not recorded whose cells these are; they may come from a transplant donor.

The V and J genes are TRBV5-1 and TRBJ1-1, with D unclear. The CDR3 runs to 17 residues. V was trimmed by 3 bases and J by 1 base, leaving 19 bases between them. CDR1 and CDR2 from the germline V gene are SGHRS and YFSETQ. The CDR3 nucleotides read TGCGCCAGCAGCTCCAAGACCATGGAGTCTTCGAACACTGAAGCTTTCTTT. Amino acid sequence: CASSSKTMESSNTEAFF. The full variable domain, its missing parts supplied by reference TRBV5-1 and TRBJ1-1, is KAGVTQTPRYLIKTRGQQVTLSCSPISGHRSVSWYQQTPGQGLQFLFEYFSETQRNKGNFPGRFSGRQFSNSRSEMNVSTLELGDSALYLCASSSKTMESSNTEAFFGQGTRLTVV.

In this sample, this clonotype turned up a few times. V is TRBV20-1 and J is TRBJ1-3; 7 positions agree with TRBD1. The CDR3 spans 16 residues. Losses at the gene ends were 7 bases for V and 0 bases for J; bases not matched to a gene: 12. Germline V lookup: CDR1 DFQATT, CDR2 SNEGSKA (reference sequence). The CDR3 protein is CSGKDPRDSSGNTIYF. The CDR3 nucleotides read TGCAGTGGCAAAGATCCCCGGGACAGCTCTGGAAACACCATATATTTT.

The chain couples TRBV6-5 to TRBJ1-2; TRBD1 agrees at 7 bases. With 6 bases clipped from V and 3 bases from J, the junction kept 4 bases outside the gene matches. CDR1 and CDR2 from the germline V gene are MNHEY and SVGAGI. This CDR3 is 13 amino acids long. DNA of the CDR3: TGTGCCAGCAGCGAGGGGGCGGACTATGGCTACACCTTC. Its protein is CASSEGADYGYTF.

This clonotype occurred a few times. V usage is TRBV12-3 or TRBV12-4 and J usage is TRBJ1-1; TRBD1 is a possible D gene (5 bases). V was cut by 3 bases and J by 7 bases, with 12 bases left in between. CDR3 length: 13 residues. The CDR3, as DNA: TGTGCCAGCAGTTTGTTGGGACCCCTTGAAGCTTTCTTT. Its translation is CASSLLGPLEAFF.

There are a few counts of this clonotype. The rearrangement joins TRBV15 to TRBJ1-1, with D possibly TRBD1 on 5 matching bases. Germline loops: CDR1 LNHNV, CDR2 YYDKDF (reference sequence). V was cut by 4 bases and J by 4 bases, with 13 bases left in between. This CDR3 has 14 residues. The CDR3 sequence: CATSKPAGITEAFF. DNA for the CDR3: TGTGCCACCAGCAAACCGGCAGGGATCACTGAAGCTTTCTTT.

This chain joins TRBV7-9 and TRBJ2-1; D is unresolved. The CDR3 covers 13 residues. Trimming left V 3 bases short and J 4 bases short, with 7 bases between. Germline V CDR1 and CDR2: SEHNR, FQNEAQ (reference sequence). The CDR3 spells CASSLPRYNEQFF. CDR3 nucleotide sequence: TGTGCCAGCAGCTTGCCGCGGTACAATGAGCAGTTCTTC.

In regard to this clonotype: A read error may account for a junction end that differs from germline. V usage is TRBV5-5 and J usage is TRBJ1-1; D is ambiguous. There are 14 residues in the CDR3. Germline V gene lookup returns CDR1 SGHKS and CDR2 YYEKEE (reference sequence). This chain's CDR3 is CASSLLQQNTEAFF. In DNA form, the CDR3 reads TGTGCCAGCAGCTTGCTACAGCAAAACACAGAAGCTTTCTTT.

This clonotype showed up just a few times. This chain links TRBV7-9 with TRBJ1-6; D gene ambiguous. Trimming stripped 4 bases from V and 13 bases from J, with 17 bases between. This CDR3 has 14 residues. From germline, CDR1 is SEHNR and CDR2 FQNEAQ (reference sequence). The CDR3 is CASSSVTLVMPLHF. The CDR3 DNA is TGTGCCAGCAGCTCCGTCACCCTGGTTATGCCCCTCCACTTT.

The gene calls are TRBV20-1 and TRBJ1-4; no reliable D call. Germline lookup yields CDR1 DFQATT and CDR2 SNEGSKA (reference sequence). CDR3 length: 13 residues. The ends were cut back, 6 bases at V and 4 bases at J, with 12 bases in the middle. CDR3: CSAMTGVNEKLFF. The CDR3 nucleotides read TGCAGTGCCATGACCGGAGTTAATGAAAAACTGTTTTTT.

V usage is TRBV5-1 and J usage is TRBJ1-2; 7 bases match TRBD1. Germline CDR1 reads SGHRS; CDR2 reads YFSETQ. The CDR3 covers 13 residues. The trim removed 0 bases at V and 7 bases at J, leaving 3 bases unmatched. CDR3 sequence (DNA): TGCGCCAGCAGCTTGGAGGGGGCGCCTGGCTACACCTTC. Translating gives CASSLEGAPGYTF.